The next 26 T cell receptor beta chains were all read from a single sample in a study of blood T cell repertoires in COVID-19. Measured with immunoSEQ multiplex PCR; TCRdb has only the in-frame clones, and not every one. Of tens of thousands of clones detected, roughly 83% appear once; the ten largest clones hold 6.5% to 7.5%. The specimen sequenced was peripheral blood. Source of these receptors: a man under 40 with COVID-19, enrolled during active disease.

This clone was recorded only once. This chain joins TRBV7-9 and TRBJ2-3, with D unclear. The CDR3 runs to 11 residues. Germline CDR1 is SEHNR and CDR2 is FQNEAQ (reference sequence). V lost 7 bases and J 5 bases, leaving 7 bases between the germline ends. As DNA, the CDR3 is TGTGCCAGCACCAGAGAAGATACGCAGTATTTT. Residues: CASTREDTQYF.

The chain links TRBV19 to TRBJ1-2, with 7 bases identical to TRBD1. In germline, CDR1 is LNHDA, CDR2 SQIVND (reference sequence). CDR3 length equals 16 residues. J lost 0 bases, V lost 4 bases, and 8 bases had no gene match. This CDR3 reads CASSKGGTVANYGYTF. In nucleotides, the CDR3 is TGTGCCAGTAGTAAGGGCGGGACAGTGGCTAACTATGGCTACACCTTC.

This CDR3 reads CASSSRTGPIGNTIYF. CDR3 bases: TGTGCCAGCAGCTCAAGGACAGGACCAATCGGAAACACCATATATTTT. The gene calls are TRBV7-6 and TRBJ1-3, with 7 bases fitting TRBD1. V shed 4 bases, J shed 4 bases, and the junction held 10 bases outside the gene matches. The CDR3 length is 16 residues. Germline loops: CDR1 SGHVS, CDR2 FNYEAQ. Supplemented by reference TRBV7-6 and TRBJ1-3, the full variable domain reads GAGVSQSPRYKVTKRGQDVALRCDPISGHVSLYWYRQALGQGPEFLTYFNYEAQQDKSGLPNDRFSAERPEGSISTLTIQRTEQRDSAMYRCASSSRTGPIGNTIYFGEGSWLTVV.

The V and J genes are TRBV3-1 (or the pseudogene TRBV3-2) and TRBJ2-1; the D is unclear. Germline V gives CDR1 LGHDT, CDR2 YNNKEL (reference sequence). The CDR3 contains 14 residues. V was pared by 5 bases and J by 5 bases, with 13 bases between. The CDR3, as DNA: TGTGCCAGCAGCGGGCTTGGCCGTCACAATGAGCAGTTCTTC. Its protein product is CASSGLGRHNEQFF.

The chain combines TRBV7-9 with TRBJ1-2; 8 nucleotides line up with TRBD1. With V trimmed by 5 bases and J by 8 bases, 10 bases remained unmatched. The CDR3 spans 14 residues. CDR1 is SEHNR and CDR2 is FQNEAQ in the germline V gene (reference sequence). CDR3: CASSPTGQGAGYTF. The CDR3 bases are TGTGCCAGCAGCCCCACCGGGCAGGGGGCGGGCTACACCTTC.

The chain employs TRBV5-1 and TRBJ2-1; 7 nucleotides match TRBD1. Germline V CDR1 and CDR2: SGHRS, YFSETQ. The junction had 4 bases not matched to a gene; V was cut back by 7 bases and J by 6 bases. The CDR3 covers 12 residues. The CDR3 bases are TGCGCCAGCTCGACAGGGTTCAATGAGCAGTTCTTC. Its protein is CASSTGFNEQFF.

The chain couples TRBV6-2 or TRBV6-3 to TRBJ1-3; D is possibly TRBD1 (6 bases). CDR1 and CDR2 (germline): MNHEY, SVGEGT. With 5 bases removed from V and 2 bases from J, the gap between germline ends came to 10 bases. The CDR3 is 14 amino acids. CDR3: CASSRTETGNTIYF. For the CDR3, the DNA is TGTGCCAGCAGTCGGACAGAGACTGGAAACACCATATATTTT.

The table lists this clone with a count of one. The rearrangement joins TRBV18 to TRBJ2-1; D not resolved. V dropped 3 bases and J dropped 5 bases, with 14 bases sitting between them. CDR3 length: 15 residues. CDR1 and CDR2 (germline): KGHSH, LQKENI. CDR3 coding DNA: TGTGCCAGCTCACCGAGAACGTGGGCCAACAATGAGCAGTTCTTC. Residues: CASSPRTWANNEQFF.

The chain combines TRBV30 with TRBJ1-4; D is perhaps TRBD1 (6 bases). CDR1 and CDR2 (germline): GTSNPN, SVGIG (reference sequence). Trimming left V 0 bases short and J 6 bases short, with 11 bases between. The CDR3 is 14 residues long. CDR3 nucleotide sequence: TGTGCCTGGAGTGTACGGGCAGGGGATGAAAAACTGTTTTTT. Amino acid sequence: CAWSVRAGDEKLFF.

Only one count was recorded for this clone. The rearrangement joins TRBV4-1 to TRBJ1-5; D gene unclear. The CDR3 runs to 15 residues. The germline gives CDR1 MGHRA, CDR2 YSYEKL. The V end was cut by 1 base, the J end by 4 bases, with 11 bases between. CDR3 in DNA: TGCGCCAGCAGCCAAGCGAGTAGCCTGAATCAGCCCCAGCATTTT. This codes for CASSQASSLNQPQHF.

The CDR3 reads CASSVSGGDYGYTF. In nucleotides, the CDR3 is TGTGCCAGCAGCGTCAGTGGGGGGGACTATGGCTACACCTTC. The chain links TRBV9 to TRBJ1-2, with a tentative D call TRBD1 (5 bases). Germline V gene data show CDR1 as SGDLS and CDR2 as YYNGEE. The V end was cut by 2 bases, the J end by 3 bases, with 11 bases between. The CDR3 totals 14 residues.

J is TRBJ2-1 and V is TRBV5-1; TRBD2 agrees at 8 bases. There are 16 residues in the CDR3. The V and J ends lost 0 bases and 7 bases, in that order; junction bases with no gene match: 9. CDR1 and CDR2 from the germline V gene are SGHRS and YFSETQ. The CDR3 region has the DNA TGCGCCAGCAGCTTGGATTTCAGCGGGAGAAGTAATGAGCAGTTCTTC. Translated, it gives CASSLDFSGRSNEQFF.

This clone was counted a single time. The V and J genes are TRBV7-8 and TRBJ1-2; TRBD1 matches at 9 bases. Germline lookup yields CDR1 SGHVS and CDR2 FQNEAQ. Losses at the gene ends were 5 bases for V and 6 bases for J; bases not matched to a gene: 10. This CDR3 has 15 amino acids. CDR3 nucleotides: TGTGCCAGCAGCCACAGCGGGACAGGGTGGAATGGCTACACCTTC. Translated, it gives CASSHSGTGWNGYTF.

The rearrangement joins TRBV28 to TRBJ2-1, with 13 bases fitting TRBD2. This CDR3 spans 14 amino acids. The V gene's germline CDR1 is MDHEN and CDR2 SYDVKM. V trimming: 10 bases; J trimming: 14 bases; junction bases outside the gene matches: 14. CDR3 amino acids: CATLDVRTSGREFF. CDR3 sequence (DNA): TGTGCCACTTTGGACGTTCGGACTAGCGGGAGAGAGTTCTTC.

This sequence joins TRBV13 and TRBJ2-1, with 10 bases aligning to TRBD1. There are 13 residues in the CDR3. The germline V gene has CDR1 PRHDT and CDR2 FYEKMQ (reference sequence). CDR3 coding DNA: TGTGTCGTCCGGGACAGGGGCTACAATGAGCAGTTCTTC. As protein: CVVRDRGYNEQFF.

The V and J genes are TRBV11-2 and TRBJ1-2; no firm D call. The CDR3 spans 13 residues. The germline V gene encodes CDR1 SGHAT and CDR2 FQNNGV. Trimming cost V 1 base and J 4 bases, with 7 bases left between them. The CDR3 reads CASSLGAAYGYTF. The CDR3 region has the DNA TGTGCCAGCAGCTTAGGGGCAGCCTATGGCTACACCTTC.

The chain has TRBV7-3 and TRBJ2-7; 8 bases map to TRBD2. Per the germline V gene, CDR1 is SGHTA and CDR2 is FQGTGA. With 5 bases clipped from V and 5 bases from J, the junction kept 8 bases outside the gene matches. This CDR3 has 14 amino acids. The CDR3 here is CASSTGLGGDEQYF. The CDR3 bases are TGTGCCAGCAGCACGGGACTAGGGGGAGACGAGCAGTACTTC.

The chain carries TRBV10-2 and TRBJ1-3; D possibly corresponds to TRBD1 (5 bases). Germline V lookup: CDR1 WSHSY, CDR2 SAAADI. The length of the CDR3 is 15 residues. Trimming cost V 4 bases and J 0 bases, with 10 bases left between them. CDR3 coding DNA: TGCGCCAGCAGTGCACGGGGGAACTCTGGAAACACCATATATTTT. It encodes CASSARGNSGNTIYF.

The gene calls are TRBV28 and TRBJ1-2, with TRBD1 as a possible D gene (5 bases). The CDR3 totals 14 residues. Trimming cost V 2 bases and J 8 bases, with 15 bases left between them. CDR1 and CDR2 from the germline V gene are MDHEN and SYDVKM. The chain's CDR3 is CASSLVRGKEGYTF. In DNA form, the CDR3 reads TGTGCCAGCAGTTTAGTTCGGGGGAAGGAGGGCTACACCTTC.

In this sample, this clone turned up a few times. The rearrangement joins TRBV10-1 to TRBJ2-1; 11 bases agree with TRBD2. V trimming: 4 bases; J trimming: 9 bases; junction bases outside the gene matches: 8. Germline V gene data show CDR1 as WNHNN and CDR2 as SYGVQD (reference sequence). The CDR3 totals 15 residues. The CDR3 region is CASSGNSGRAGEQFF. The CDR3 region has the DNA TGCGCCAGCAGTGGCAATAGCGGGAGGGCCGGTGAGCAGTTCTTC.

This clone was picked up one time. The rearrangement joins TRBV27 to TRBJ2-1, with 8 bases identical to TRBD2. Germline values: CDR1 MNHEY, CDR2 SMNVEV (reference sequence). Trimming at V came to 5 bases and at J to 4 bases, leaving 7 bases not matched to a gene. The CDR3 has 15 amino acids. CDR3 coding DNA: TGTGCCAGCAGTCACGGAATAGCGGGATACAATGAGCAGTTCTTC. This gives the protein CASSHGIAGYNEQFF.

V usage is TRBV5-8 and J usage is TRBJ2-5; D is possibly TRBD2 (5 bases). V was clipped by 4 bases and J by 0 bases, with 7 bases between them. The CDR3 extends over 13 amino acids. CDR1 and CDR2 (germline): SGHTS, YDEGEE. The CDR3 coding sequence is TGTGCCAGCAGCCGGCGGGACCAAGAGACCCAGTACTTC. It translates to CASSRRDQETQYF. Variable domain in full (rest from reference TRBV5-8 and TRBJ2-5): EAGVTQSPTHLIKTRGQQATLRCSPISGHTSVYWYQQALGLGLQFLLWYDEGEERNRGNFPPRFSGRQFPNYSSELNVNALELEDSALYLCASSRRDQETQYFGPGTRLLVL.

The CDR3 protein is CASRAVIQPQHF. CDR3 DNA: TGTGCCAGCAGGGCCGTGATTCAGCCCCAGCATTTT. The chain uses TRBV6-5 and TRBJ1-5; no clear D. The V and J ends lost 6 bases and 6 bases respectively, with 9 bases between them. The CDR3 has 12 amino acids. Germline V gene sequence: CDR1 MNHEY, CDR2 SVGAGI.

The chain is built from TRBV7-2 and TRBJ1-6; no clear D gene. Germline assignment: CDR1 SGHTA and CDR2 FQGNSA. V was cut by 5 bases and J by 8 bases, with 13 bases left in between. CDR3 length: 14 residues. CDR3 sequence reads: CASSPPRADSPLHF. The CDR3 DNA sequence: TGTGCCAGCAGCCCCCCGCGGGCTGATTCACCCCTCCACTTT.

The chain recombines TRBV5-1 with TRBJ1-6; D is unresolved. Between the trimmed V and J ends, which lost 1 base and 7 bases, there was a span of 9 bases. This CDR3 comprises 14 residues. Germline assignment: CDR1 SGHRS and CDR2 YFSETQ. Here the CDR3 reads CASSLSEPNSPLHF. Here the CDR3 DNA reads TGCGCCAGCAGCTTGTCAGAACCAAATTCACCCCTCCACTTT.

The chain is built from TRBV6-5 and TRBJ2-7, with 9 bases fitting TRBD1. The junction had 8 bases not matched to a gene; V was cut back by 8 bases and J by 3 bases. The germline gives CDR1 MNHEY, CDR2 SVGAGI. The CDR3 is made up of 14 amino acids. The CDR3 coding sequence is TGTGCCAGCGCAAGACAGGGGGGGTTCTACGAGCAGTACTTC. Translation: CASARQGGFYEQYF.